This T cell receptor beta chain was retrieved from a study of blood T cells in healthy people across ages. The V gene lost 2 bases and the J gene lost 1 base, with 8 bases spanning the gap. CDR1 is LGHNA, CDR2 YSLEER, per germline. This CDR3 region has 15 residues. The study, taken as a whole, reports: The long-lived group displayed more naive CD4+ cells, plus higher diversity, than the aged donors did.

Concerning this clonotype itself: Antigen unknown.

A second about 6 to 12 cycle PCR used barcoded and J-beta primers. A single record per CDR3 protein comes from TCRdb applying MiXCR to the 5' RACE reads. The table has 650,000 to 800,000 distinct CDR3 sequences, roughly 44% seen once. This rearrangement joins TRBV4-3 to TRBJ2-2; possible D gene TRBD1, 5 bases. Specimen: blood. The receptor comes from a man in his 60s in good health. CDR3 sequence (DNA): TGCGCCAGCAGCCAATTTGGACAGAACACCGGGGAGCTGTTTTTT. This gives the protein CASSQFGQNTGELFF.